This is a list of T cell receptor beta chains from one sample in a study of blood T cell repertoires in COVID-19. Sequenced by immunoSEQ multiplex PCR; TCRdb stores in-frame clones only, minus some. The table records roughly 430,000 clones, roughly 84% of them present only once. Source material: PBMCs or T cells enriched from blood (not recorded which). These receptor sequences come from a young woman who had been exposed to COVID-19. The CDR3 runs from the conserved cysteine through the conserved F or W. Fields, in order: CDR3 length, V gene, CDR3 protein.

len: 15
v_gene: TRBV5-4
CDR3aa: CASSLPGLNNYGYTF

len: 15
v_gene: TRBV6-5
CDR3aa: CASKLPGTGGAELFF

len: 13
v_gene: TRBV10-3
CDR3aa: CAISEDRYYGYTF

len: 12
v_gene: TRBV3-1/TRBV3-2
CDR3aa: CASSQRIDTQYF

len: 18
v_gene: TRBV9
CDR3aa: CASSVGSRASDRTDTQYF

len: 10
v_gene: TRBV6-4
CDR3aa: CARRGETQYF

len: 15
v_gene: TRBV9
CDR3aa: CASSASGSSYNEQFF

len: 13
v_gene: TRBV7-9
CDR3aa: CASSPGGRYGYTF

len: 15
v_gene: TRBV19
CDR3aa: CASRKQGPIGYGYTF

len: 12
v_gene: TRBV20-1
CDR3aa: CSASVQGGGYTF

len: 16
v_gene: TRBV7-2
CDR3aa: CASSLVAGFSGQPQHF

len: 19
v_gene: TRBV7-8
CDR3aa: CASSRGKVAGATNTGELFF

len: 13
v_gene: TRBV10-2
CDR3aa: CASSEQDRQPQHF

len: 15
v_gene: TRBV11-1
CDR3aa: CASSFASTSTDTQYF

len: 16
v_gene: TRBV4-1
CDR3aa: CASSHSPGQGAEKLFF

len: 14
v_gene: TRBV3-1/TRBV3-2
CDR3aa: CASRLRGRADTQYF

len: 14
v_gene: TRBV18
CDR3aa: CASIRTGATGELFF

len: 17
v_gene: TRBV2
CDR3aa: CASSGSRREPNTGELFF

len: 15
v_gene: TRBV19
CDR3aa: CASSIVGQGSYEQYF

len: 15
v_gene: TRBV4-2
CDR3aa: CASSHTGTGGEKLFF

len: 17
v_gene: TRBV18
CDR3aa: CASSQIPLQGTNYGYTF

len: 12
v_gene: TRBV2
CDR3aa: CASRGQQETQYF

len: 16
v_gene: TRBV19
CDR3aa: CASSPRTGGANSPLHF

len: 15
v_gene: TRBV4-2
CDR3aa: CASSQVIGGVYEQYF

len: 14
v_gene: TRBV10-3
CDR3aa: CATPRRRGEEKLFF

len: 13
v_gene: TRBV9
CDR3aa: CASSVSGGGTQYF

len: 13
v_gene: TRBV10-2
CDR3aa: CASSELSNQPQHF

len: 14
v_gene: TRBV9
CDR3aa: CASSVDLGGTEAFF

len: 13
v_gene: TRBV2
CDR3aa: CASISDRDSPLHF

len: 14
v_gene: TRBV28
CDR3aa: CASSFRDIGETQYF

len: 14
v_gene: TRBV7-2
CDR3aa: CASSSGLVTDEQFF

len: 18
v_gene: TRBV13
CDR3aa: CASSVGLAGGPVQETQYF

len: 19
v_gene: TRBV10-2
CDR3aa: CATKGGVNSGGNSYNEQFF

len: 18
v_gene: TRBV7-2
CDR3aa: CASSSTSGSLLLTDTQYF

len: 14
v_gene: TRBV7-9
CDR3aa: CASSLELAGHEQYF

len: 17
v_gene: TRBV11-2
CDR3aa: CASSYSRGSGNGETQYF

len: 12
v_gene: TRBV30
CDR3aa: CAWTRTGDGYTF

len: 14
v_gene: TRBV28
CDR3aa: CASSALAVLEVQYF

len: 20
v_gene: TRBV5-5
CDR3aa: CASSSINAGQGLGSGNTIYF

len: 16
v_gene: TRBV11-3
CDR3aa: CASSPNGENSGNTIYF

len: 14
v_gene: TRBV2
CDR3aa: CASKSSGQIYEQYF

len: 16
v_gene: TRBV7-9
CDR3aa: CASSPTPGQGGYEQYF

len: 15
v_gene: TRBV6-5
CDR3aa: CASSLGRGGISPLHF

len: 15
v_gene: TRBV28
CDR3aa: CASSSGQGRNQPQHF

len: 17
v_gene: TRBV9
CDR3aa: CASSPPTQLAGVNEQYF

len: 14
v_gene: TRBV24-1
CDR3aa: CATSDLPSTDTQYF

len: 18
v_gene: TRBV5-1
CDR3aa: CASSRRGAAGNMEETQYF

len: 16
v_gene: TRBV28
CDR3aa: CASRPDYRGLQETQYF

len: 14
v_gene: TRBV28
CDR3aa: CASSLGTGVYEQYF

len: 13
v_gene: TRBV7-8
CDR3aa: CASSLVGQGIGFF

len: 17
v_gene: TRBV5-4
CDR3aa: CASSTGLNTLANYGYTF

len: 13
v_gene: TRBV7-7
CDR3aa: CASSLAGSDEQYF

len: 13
v_gene: TRBV18
CDR3aa: CASFEMGGEKLFF

len: 14
v_gene: TRBV7-2
CDR3aa: CASSAGTGLQPQHF